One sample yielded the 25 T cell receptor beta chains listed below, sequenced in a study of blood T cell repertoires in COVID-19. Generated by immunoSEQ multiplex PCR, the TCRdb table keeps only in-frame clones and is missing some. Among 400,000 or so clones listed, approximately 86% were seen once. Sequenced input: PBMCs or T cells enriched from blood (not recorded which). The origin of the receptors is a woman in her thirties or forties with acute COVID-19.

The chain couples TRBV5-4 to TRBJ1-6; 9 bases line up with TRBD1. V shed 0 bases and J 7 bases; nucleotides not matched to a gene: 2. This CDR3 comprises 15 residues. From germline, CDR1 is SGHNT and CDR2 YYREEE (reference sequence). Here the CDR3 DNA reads TGTGCCAGCAGCTTGGGACAGGGGGTCAATTCACCCCTCCACTTT. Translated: CASSLGQGVNSPLHF.

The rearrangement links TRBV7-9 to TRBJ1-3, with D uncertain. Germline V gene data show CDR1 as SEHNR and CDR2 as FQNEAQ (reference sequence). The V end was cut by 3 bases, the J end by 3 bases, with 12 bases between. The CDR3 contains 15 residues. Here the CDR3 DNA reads TGTGCCAGCAGCTTCCCTAGGGCGGGTGGAAACACCATATATTTT. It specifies CASSFPRAGGNTIYF.

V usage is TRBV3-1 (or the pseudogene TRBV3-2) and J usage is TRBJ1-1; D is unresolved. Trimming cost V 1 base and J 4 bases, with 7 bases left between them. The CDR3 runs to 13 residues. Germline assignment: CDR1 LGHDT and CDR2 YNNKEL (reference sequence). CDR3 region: CASSQGSSTEAFF. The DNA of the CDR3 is TGTGCCAGCAGCCAAGGGAGCAGCACTGAAGCTTTCTTT.

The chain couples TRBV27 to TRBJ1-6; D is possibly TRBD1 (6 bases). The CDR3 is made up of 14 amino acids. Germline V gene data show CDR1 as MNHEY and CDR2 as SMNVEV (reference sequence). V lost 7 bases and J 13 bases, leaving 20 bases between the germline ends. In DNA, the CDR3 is TGTGCCAGCAAAGGGAGCCGGGATACAGGGCCCCTCCACTTT. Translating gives CASKGSRDTGPLHF.

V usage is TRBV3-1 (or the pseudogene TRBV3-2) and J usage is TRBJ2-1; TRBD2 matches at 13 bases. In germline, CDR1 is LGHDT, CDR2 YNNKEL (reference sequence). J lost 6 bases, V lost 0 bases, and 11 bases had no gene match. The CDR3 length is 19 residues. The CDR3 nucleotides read TGTGCCAGCAGCCAAGAGGGACTAGCGGGGATTCGTGGTGCCAATGAGCAGTTCTTC. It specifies CASSQEGLAGIRGANEQFF.

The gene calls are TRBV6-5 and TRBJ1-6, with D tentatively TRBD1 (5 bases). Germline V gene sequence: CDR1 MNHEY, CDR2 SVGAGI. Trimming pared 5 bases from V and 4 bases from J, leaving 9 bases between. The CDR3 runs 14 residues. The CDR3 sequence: CASSQQVYNSPLHF. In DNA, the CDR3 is TGTGCCAGCAGTCAACAGGTTTATAATTCACCCCTCCACTTT.

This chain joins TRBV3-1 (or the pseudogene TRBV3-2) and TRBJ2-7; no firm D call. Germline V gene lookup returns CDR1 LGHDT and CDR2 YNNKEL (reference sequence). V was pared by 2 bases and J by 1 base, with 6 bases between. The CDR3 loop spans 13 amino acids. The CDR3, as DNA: TGTGCCAGCAGCCAACAACAGTCCTACGAGCAGTACTTC. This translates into CASSQQQSYEQYF.

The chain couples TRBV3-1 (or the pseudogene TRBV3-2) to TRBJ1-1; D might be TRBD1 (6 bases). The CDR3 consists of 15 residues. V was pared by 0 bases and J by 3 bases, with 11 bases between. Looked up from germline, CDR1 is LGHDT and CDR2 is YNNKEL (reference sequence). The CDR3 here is CASSQDRGAHTEAFF. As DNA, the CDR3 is TGTGCCAGCAGCCAAGATCGGGGGGCTCACACTGAAGCTTTCTTT.

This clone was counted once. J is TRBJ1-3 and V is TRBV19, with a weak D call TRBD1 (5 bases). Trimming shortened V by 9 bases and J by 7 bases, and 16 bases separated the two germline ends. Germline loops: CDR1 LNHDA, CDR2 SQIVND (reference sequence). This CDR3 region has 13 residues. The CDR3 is CASKIPGTNTIYF. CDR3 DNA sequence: TGTGCCAGCAAAATTCCGGGGACTAACACCATATATTTT.

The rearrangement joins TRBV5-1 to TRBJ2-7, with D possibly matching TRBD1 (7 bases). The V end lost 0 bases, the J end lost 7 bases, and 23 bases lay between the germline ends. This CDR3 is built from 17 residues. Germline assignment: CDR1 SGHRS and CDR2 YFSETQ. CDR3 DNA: TGCGCCAGCAGCTTGGAAGGAGGGGGCATAAAATCCTTTGAGCAGTACTTC. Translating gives CASSLEGGGIKSFEQYF. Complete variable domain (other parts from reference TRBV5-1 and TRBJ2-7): KAGVTQTPRYLIKTRGQQVTLSCSPISGHRSVSWYQQTPGQGLQFLFEYFSETQRNKGNFPGRFSGRQFSNSRSEMNVSTLELGDSALYLCASSLEGGGIKSFEQYFGPGTRLTVT.

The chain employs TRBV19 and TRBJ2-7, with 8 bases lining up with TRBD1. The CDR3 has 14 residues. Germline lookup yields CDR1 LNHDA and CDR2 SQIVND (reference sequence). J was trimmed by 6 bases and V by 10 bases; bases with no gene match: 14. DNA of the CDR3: TGTGCCACAAGCAAACAGGGGGATCGGGGCGAGCAGTACTTC. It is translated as CATSKQGDRGEQYF.

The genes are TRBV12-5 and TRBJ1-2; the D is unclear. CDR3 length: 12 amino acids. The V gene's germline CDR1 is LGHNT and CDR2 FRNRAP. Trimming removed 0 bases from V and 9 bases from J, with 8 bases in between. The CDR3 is CASGLVPVSYTF. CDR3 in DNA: TGTGCTAGTGGTTTGGTACCAGTAAGCTACACCTTC.

The CDR3 loop reads CASSLDRRTEKLFF. The CDR3 DNA reads TGTGCCAGCAGCTTAGACAGGCGCACCGAAAAACTGTTTTTT. The chain carries TRBV7-6 and TRBJ1-4; D is perhaps TRBD1 (5 bases). Germline assignment: CDR1 SGHVS and CDR2 FNYEAQ. The CDR3 spans 14 residues. Trimming took 1 base from V and 8 from J, leaving 11 bases between them. Full variable domain (missing parts from reference TRBV7-6 and TRBJ1-4): GAGVSQSPRYKVTKRGQDVALRCDPISGHVSLYWYRQALGQGPEFLTYFNYEAQQDKSGLPNDRFSAERPEGSISTLTIQRTEQRDSAMYRCASSLDRRTEKLFFGSGTQLSVL.

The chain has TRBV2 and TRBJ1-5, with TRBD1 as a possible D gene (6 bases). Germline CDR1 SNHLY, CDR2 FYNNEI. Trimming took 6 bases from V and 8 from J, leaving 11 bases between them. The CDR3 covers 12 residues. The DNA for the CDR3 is TGTGCCAGCAGGAGGGGGGGTGAGCCCCAGCATTTT. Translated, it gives CASRRGGEPQHF.

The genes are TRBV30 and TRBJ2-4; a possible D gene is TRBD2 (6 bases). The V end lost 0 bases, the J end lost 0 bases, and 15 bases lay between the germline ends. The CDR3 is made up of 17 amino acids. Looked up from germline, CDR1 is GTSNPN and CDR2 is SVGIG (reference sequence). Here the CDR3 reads CAWSVYSAGGAKNIQYF. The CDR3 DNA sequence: TGTGCCTGGAGTGTATACAGCGCCGGGGGAGCCAAAAACATTCAGTACTTC.

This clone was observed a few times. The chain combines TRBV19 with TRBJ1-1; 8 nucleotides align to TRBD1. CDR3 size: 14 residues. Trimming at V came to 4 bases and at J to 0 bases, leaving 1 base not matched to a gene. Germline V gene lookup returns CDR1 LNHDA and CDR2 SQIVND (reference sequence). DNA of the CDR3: TGTGCCAGTAGTACAGGGGGCTTGAACACTGAAGCTTTCTTT. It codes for CASSTGGLNTEAFF.

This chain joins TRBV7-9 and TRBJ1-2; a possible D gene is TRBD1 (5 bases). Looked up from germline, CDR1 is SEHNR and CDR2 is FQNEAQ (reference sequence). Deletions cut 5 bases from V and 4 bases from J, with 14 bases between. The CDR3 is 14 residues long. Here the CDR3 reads CASSPNRRTYGYTF. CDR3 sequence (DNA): TGTGCCAGCAGCCCGAACAGGAGAACCTATGGCTACACCTTC.

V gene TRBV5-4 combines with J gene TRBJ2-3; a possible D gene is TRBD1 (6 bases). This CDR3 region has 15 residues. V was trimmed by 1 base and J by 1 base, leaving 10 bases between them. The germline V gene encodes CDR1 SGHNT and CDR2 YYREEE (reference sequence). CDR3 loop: CASSLIRGGTDTQYF. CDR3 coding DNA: TGTGCCAGCAGCTTGATCAGGGGCGGCACAGATACGCAGTATTTT. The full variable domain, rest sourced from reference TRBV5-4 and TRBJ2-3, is ETGVTQSPTHLIKTRGQQVTLRCSSQSGHNTVSWYQQALGQGPQFIFQYYREEENGRGNFPPRFSGLQFPNYSSELNVNALELDDSALYLCASSLIRGGTDTQYFGPGTRLTVL.

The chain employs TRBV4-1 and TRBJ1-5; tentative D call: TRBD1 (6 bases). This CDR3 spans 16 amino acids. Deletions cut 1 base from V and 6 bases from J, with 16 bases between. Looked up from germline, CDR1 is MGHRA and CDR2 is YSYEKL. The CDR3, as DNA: TGCGCCAGCAGCCAAGGTTTTCAGGGGTCTGGTCAGCCCCAGCATTTT. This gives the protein CASSQGFQGSGQPQHF.

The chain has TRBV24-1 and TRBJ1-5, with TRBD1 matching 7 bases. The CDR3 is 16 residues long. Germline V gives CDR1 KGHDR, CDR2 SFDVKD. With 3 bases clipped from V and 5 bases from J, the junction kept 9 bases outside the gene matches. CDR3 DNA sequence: TGTGCCACCAGTGATCCAAGACAGGGTCCCGATCAGCCCCAGCATTTT. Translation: CATSDPRQGPDQPQHF.

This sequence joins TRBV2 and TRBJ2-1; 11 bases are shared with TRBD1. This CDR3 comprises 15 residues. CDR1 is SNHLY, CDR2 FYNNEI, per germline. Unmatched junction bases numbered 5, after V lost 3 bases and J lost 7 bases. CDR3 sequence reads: CASSDRDRGWNEQFF. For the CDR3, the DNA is TGTGCCAGCAGTGACCGGGACAGGGGGTGGAATGAGCAGTTCTTC.

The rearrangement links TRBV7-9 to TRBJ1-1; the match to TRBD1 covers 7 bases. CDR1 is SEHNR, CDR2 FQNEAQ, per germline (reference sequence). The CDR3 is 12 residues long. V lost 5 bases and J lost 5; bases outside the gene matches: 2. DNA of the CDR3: TGTGCCAGCAGCCACAGGGGAACTGAAGCTTTCTTT. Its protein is CASSHRGTEAFF. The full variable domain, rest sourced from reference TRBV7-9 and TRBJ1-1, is DTGVSQNPRHKITKRGQNVTFRCDPISEHNRLYWYRQTLGQGPEFLTYFQNEAQLEKSRLLSDRFSAERPKGSFSTLEIQRTEQGDSAMYLCASSHRGTEAFFGQGTRLTVV.

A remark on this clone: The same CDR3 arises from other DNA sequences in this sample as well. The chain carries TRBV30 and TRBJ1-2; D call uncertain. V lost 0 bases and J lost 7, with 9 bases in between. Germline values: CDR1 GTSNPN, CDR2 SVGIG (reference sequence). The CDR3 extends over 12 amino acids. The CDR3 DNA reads TGTGCCTGGAGTGTATCCGGGGTTGGCTACACCTTC. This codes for CAWSVSGVGYTF.

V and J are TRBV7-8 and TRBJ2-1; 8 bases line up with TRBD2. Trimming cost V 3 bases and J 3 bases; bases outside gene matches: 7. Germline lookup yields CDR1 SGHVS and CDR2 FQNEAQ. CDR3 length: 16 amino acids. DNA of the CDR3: TGTGCCAGCAGCTTCCCCCCAGCGGGGGTCTACAATGAGCAGTTCTTC. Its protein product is CASSFPPAGVYNEQFF.

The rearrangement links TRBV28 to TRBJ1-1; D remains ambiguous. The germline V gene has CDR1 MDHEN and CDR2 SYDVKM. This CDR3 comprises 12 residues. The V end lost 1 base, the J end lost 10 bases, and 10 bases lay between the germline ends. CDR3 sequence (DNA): TGTGCCAGCAGTTTATCGATCGGGATAGCTTTCTTT. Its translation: CASSLSIGIAFF.